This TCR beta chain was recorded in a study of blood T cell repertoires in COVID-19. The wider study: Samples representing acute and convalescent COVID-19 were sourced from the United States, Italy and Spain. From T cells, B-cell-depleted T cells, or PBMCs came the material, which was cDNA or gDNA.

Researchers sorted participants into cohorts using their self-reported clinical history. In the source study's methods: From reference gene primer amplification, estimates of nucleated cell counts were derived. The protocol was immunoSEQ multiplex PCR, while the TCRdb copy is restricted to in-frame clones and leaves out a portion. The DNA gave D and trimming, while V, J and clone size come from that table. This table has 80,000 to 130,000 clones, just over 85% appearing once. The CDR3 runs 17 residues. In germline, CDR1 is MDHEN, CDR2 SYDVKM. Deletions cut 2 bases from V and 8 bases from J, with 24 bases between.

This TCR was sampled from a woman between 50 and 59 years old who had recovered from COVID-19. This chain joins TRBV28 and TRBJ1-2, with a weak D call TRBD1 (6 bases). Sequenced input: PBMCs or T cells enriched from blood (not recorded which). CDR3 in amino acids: CASSLGVWGRAVEGYTF. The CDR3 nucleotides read TGTGCCAGCAGTTTAGGGGTATGGGGGCGCGCTGTAGAGGGCTACACCTTC.